This T cell receptor beta chain was obtained from a study of blood T cell repertoires in COVID-19. Study details: Samples taken during acute and convalescent COVID-19 were collected in the United States, Italy and Spain. Sample material is recorded as cDNA or gDNA derived from T cells, B-cell-depleted T cells, or PBMCs.

The Seattle patients joined while their infection was active and were tracked longitudinally afterward. V lost 4 bases to trimming and J lost 5 bases, with 11 bases between them. The CDR3 consists of 13 residues. The germline CDR1 and CDR2 sequences are SGHRS and YFSETQ. As originally analysed: How many nucleated cells were present was estimated from reference gene primer amplification. The repertoire was sequenced with immunoSEQ multiplex PCR; TCRdb's copy has only in-frame clones and lacks some. The D gene and trimming were derived from the DNA, and the V and J assignments and clone size from that table. This sample carries approximately 270,000 clones, roughly 88% of them seen once, and the ten largest clones take around 1%.

Sequenced sample: peripheral blood. The source is a human donor with COVID-19, enrolled during active disease. The donor label of this sample is uncertain. J is TRBJ2-3 and V is TRBV5-1; D is perhaps TRBD2 (6 bases). The CDR3 is CASSETSRDTQYF. CDR3 bases: TGCGCCAGCAGCGAAACTAGCCGAGATACGCAGTATTTT.